The 10 T cell receptor beta chains below were found in one sample sequenced in a study of T-cell reconstitution after alpha-beta-depleted transplantation in children. Preparation of the TCRbeta library involved a method that used unique molecular identifiers. TCRdb redid the calling of the PCR reads with MiXCR, one entry per CDR3 protein. The sample has 490,000 or so distinct CDR3 sequences, about an eighth seen once; the top ten hold roughly 5.4%. The sample in question was PBMCs from the stem cell graft donor, obtained from the stem cell graft. The receptors were sampled from a human donor who donated a stem cell graft to a child with combined immunodeficiency.

This clonotype was seen a single time. The chain is built from TRBV23-1 and TRBJ2-1; TRBD2 agrees at 8 bases. TRBV23-1 is classed as an ORF, of uncertain function. This CDR3 spans 17 amino acids. The trim removed 0 bases at V and 6 bases at J, leaving 10 bases unmatched. The CDR3 sequence is CASSQSEITSGTNEQFF. CDR3 DNA sequence: TGCGCCAGCAGTCAATCAGAAATAACTAGCGGAACCAATGAGCAGTTCTTC.

V is TRBV12-3 or TRBV12-4 and J is TRBJ2-7; D gene ambiguous. This CDR3 has 14 amino acids. Deletions cut 5 bases from V and 3 bases from J, with 14 bases between. The CDR3 DNA is TGTGCCAGCAGTACGGGCCCCGGAAACTACGAGCAGTACTTC. This translates into CASSTGPGNYEQYF.

This clonotype showed up just a few times. This chain joins TRBV29-1 and TRBJ2-1; 11 nucleotides agree with TRBD2. Germline lookup yields CDR1 SQVTM and CDR2 ANQGSEA. There are 16 residues in the CDR3. V dropped 5 bases and J dropped 4; count of bases not matched to a gene: 10. This CDR3 is CSVLRFGLAGYNEQFF. Written as DNA, the CDR3 is TGCAGCGTTCTCAGATTTGGACTAGCGGGTTACAATGAGCAGTTCTTC.

This chain joins TRBV7-8 and TRBJ2-4; 9 bases map to TRBD2. Trimming cost V 4 bases and J 7 bases; bases outside gene matches: 11. This CDR3 has 16 residues. From germline, CDR1 is SGHVS and CDR2 FQNEAQ. The CDR3 nucleotides are TGTGCCAGCAGCTCTCGGGCGGGGGGGTGGTCGAACATTCAGTACTTC. Translation: CASSSRAGGWSNIQYF.

This rearrangement joins TRBV4-3 to TRBJ2-1; D is ambiguous. Trimming removed 0 bases at V and 0 bases at J, with 6 bases between. Germline V gene data show CDR1 as LGHNA and CDR2 as YSLEER. The CDR3 consists of 15 residues. For the CDR3, the DNA is TGCGCCAGCAGCCAAGAACAGATCTCCTACAATGAGCAGTTCTTC. This translates into CASSQEQISYNEQFF.

This clonotype was detected only a few times. This sequence joins TRBV7-3 and TRBJ2-7; D is possibly TRBD1 (6 bases). Germline CDR1 is SGHTA and CDR2 is FQGTGA. CDR3 length: 18 amino acids. Trimming removed 1 base from V and 1 base from J, with 20 bases in between. The CDR3 DNA is TGTGCCAGCAGCTTAATGGGTGGGACAATAGGCGGGTCCTACGAGCAGTACTTC. As protein: CASSLMGGTIGGSYEQYF.

The chain couples TRBV3-1 to TRBJ1-5, with D perhaps matching TRBD1 (5 bases). CDR3 length: 15 amino acids. The V end was cut by 3 bases, the J end by 1 base, with 10 bases between. Germline lookup yields CDR1 LGHDT and CDR2 YNNKEL (reference sequence). The CDR3 sequence is CASSQGWGSNQPQHF. Written as DNA, the CDR3 is TGTGCCAGCAGCCAGGGATGGGGGAGCAATCAGCCCCAGCATTTT.

J is TRBJ2-7 and V is TRBV20-1, with 7 bases aligning to TRBD1. The CDR3 is made up of 12 amino acids. CDR1 is DFQATT, CDR2 SNEGSKA, per germline (reference sequence). Trimming took 5 bases from V and 4 from J; bases not matched to a gene: 5. The CDR3 protein is CSARDSFYEQYF. The CDR3 DNA follows: TGCAGTGCTCGGGACAGCTTTTACGAGCAGTACTTC.

The sample holds many counts of this clonotype. This chain connects TRBV15 to TRBJ1-5, with unresolved D. V was pared by 3 bases and J by 0 bases, with 12 bases between. The CDR3 length is 16 residues. CDR1 is LNHNV and CDR2 is YYDKDF in the germline V gene (reference sequence). The CDR3 region has the DNA TGTGCCACCAGCAGGGAGCCTAATTATAGCAATCAGCCCCAGCATTTT. Translating gives CATSREPNYSNQPQHF.

This clonotype has a handful of counts. This chain joins TRBV24-1 and TRBJ2-2; no reliable D call. V lost 4 bases and J 6 bases, leaving 8 bases between the germline ends. This CDR3 comprises 13 residues. Germline CDR1 and CDR2: KGHDR and SFDVKD. For the CDR3, the DNA is TGTGCCACCAGTGACCAAAGGCCCGGGGAGCTGTTTTTT. This gives the protein CATSDQRPGELFF.